The source of this TCR beta chain is a study of identifying expanded T cells in peripheral blood. Whole-study findings and limits: Variance in clone template counts between roughly 2-week samples significantly increased with total template count across all healthy donors. Over two and four weeks, about 16.4 and 19 clones changed, versus roughly 1.1 between replicates.

On this clone: What it binds is unknown.

V dropped 2 bases and J dropped 2; count of bases not matched to a gene: 3. CDR3 length: 15 residues. Germline V gives CDR1 KGHSH, CDR2 LQKENI. Healthy donors had no documented immune events, such as infections, while sampled. Profiling relied on immunoSEQ multiplex PCR, and the TCRdb table lists in-frame clones only, not all of them. The sample lists approximately 56,000 clones, approximately 86% occurring once. The TCR sequence derives from a person aged 18 to 75 in good health. The J gene is TRBJ2-5, the V gene TRBV18; 9 nucleotides agree with TRBD2. The sample was blood. CDR3: CASSPTSGPQETQYF. The CDR3 nucleotides are TGTGCCAGCTCACCAACTAGCGGGCCGCAAGAGACCCAGTACTTC.